Below are 19 T cell receptor beta chains sequenced from a single sample in a study of vaccination effects on CD4 cells after COVID-19. TCRdb's table, derived via immunoSEQ multiplex PCR, lists solely in-frame clones and lacks some. The sample has approximately 60,000 clones, 55% to 75% seen once. Their antigens remain unidentified. Culturing for 10 days preceded CD4+ T cell isolation. Sequences were derived from CD4+ T cells from PBMCs cultured without peptide, sampled before COVID-19 vaccination. Receptors were obtained from a human donor who had a prior SARS-CoV-2 infection.

This chain links TRBV2 with TRBJ1-6, with a possible D match to TRBD1 (6 bases). The CDR3 consists of 14 residues. Trimming removed 7 bases from V and 9 bases from J, with 16 bases in between. Germline values: CDR1 SNHLY, CDR2 FYNNEI. The CDR3 loop is CASTSQGRRSPLHF. The DNA for the CDR3 is TGTGCCAGCACCTCACAGGGTAGGCGTTCACCCCTCCACTTT.

The genes are TRBV18 and TRBJ2-2, with TRBD2 as a possible D gene (6 bases). V was trimmed by 1 base and J by 0 bases, leaving 9 bases between them. The V gene's germline CDR1 is KGHSH and CDR2 LQKENI. The CDR3 has 16 residues. The chain's CDR3 is CASSPLGGANTGELFF. The DNA for the CDR3 is TGTGCCAGCTCACCACTCGGGGGTGCGAACACCGGGGAGCTGTTTTTT.

The chain employs TRBV3-1 (or the pseudogene TRBV3-2) and TRBJ1-1, with D unresolved. CDR1 and CDR2 from the germline V gene are LGHDT and YNNKEL (reference sequence). The CDR3 covers 13 residues. The V end was cut by 7 bases, the J end by 0 bases, with 9 bases between. The CDR3 here is CASTHKMNTEAFF. The CDR3 DNA is TGTGCCAGCACCCATAAAATGAACACTGAAGCTTTCTTT.

This chain links TRBV24-1 with TRBJ2-5; D call uncertain. Trimming shortened V by 5 bases and J by 1 base, and 10 bases separated the two germline ends. CDR1 and CDR2 from the germline V gene are KGHDR and SFDVKD. The CDR3 is 14 residues long. The CDR3 sequence: CATSGSVLQETQYF. The CDR3, as DNA: TGTGCCACCAGTGGGTCAGTACTCCAAGAGACCCAGTACTTC.

The chain employs TRBV19 and TRBJ1-1; TRBD1 might be the D (5 bases). V lost 6 bases and J lost 5, with 22 bases in between. The germline V gene has CDR1 LNHDA and CDR2 SQIVND (reference sequence). This CDR3 contains 16 residues. The CDR3, as DNA: TGTGCCAGTAGCGGGACTAGCGGGAGGGCCTTAACTGAAGCTTTCTTT. This gives the protein CASSGTSGRALTEAFF.

This clone was observed a handful of times. The V call is TRBV14, the J call TRBJ1-2; D is unclear. Trimming pared 3 bases from V and 7 bases from J, leaving 6 bases between. This CDR3 contains 11 residues. CDR1 is SGHDN, CDR2 FVKESK, per germline. The CDR3 sequence: CASSHGFGYTF. CDR3 nucleotide sequence: TGTGCCAGCAGCCACGGGTTTGGCTACACCTTC.

The V call is TRBV5-5, the J call TRBJ1-3; D is unclear. The CDR3 extends over 17 amino acids. V shed 0 bases and J shed 0 bases, with 13 bases lying between them. Germline CDR1 is SGHKS and CDR2 is YYEKEE (reference sequence). The chain's CDR3 is CASSLDLWGISGNTIYF. The CDR3, as DNA: TGTGCCAGCAGCTTGGATCTTTGGGGAATCTCTGGAAACACCATATATTTT.

This rearrangement joins TRBV5-1 to TRBJ2-3; D is tentatively TRBD1 or TRBD2 (5 bases each). The CDR3 runs to 17 residues. Germline V gene data show CDR1 as SGHRS and CDR2 as YFSETQ. Trimming took off 4 bases at V and 1 base at J, with 19 bases between the two ends. CDR3 amino acids: CASSTSASGGRTDTQYF. The DNA for the CDR3 is TGCGCCAGCAGCACGAGCGCTAGTGGGGGTCGCACAGATACGCAGTATTTT.

V gene TRBV20-1 combines with J gene TRBJ2-1; 8 positions agree with TRBD2. The junction had 11 bases not matched to a gene; V was cut back by 3 bases and J by 4 bases. The CDR3 has 16 amino acids. Per germline, CDR1 DFQATT and CDR2 SNEGSKA (reference sequence). Here the CDR3 DNA reads TGCAGTGCTAGTACTTCTAGCGGGCGGACGTACAATGAGCAGTTCTTC. As protein: CSASTSSGRTYNEQFF.

This clone was seen only a few times. The rearrangement joins TRBV5-1 to TRBJ2-3; D call uncertain. Trimming pared 4 bases from V and 10 bases from J, leaving 13 bases between. Germline CDR1 and CDR2: SGHRS and YFSETQ. This CDR3 region has 12 residues. CDR3 loop: CASSLTDPPQYF. In DNA form, the CDR3 reads TGCGCCAGCAGCCTAACGGACCCACCGCAGTATTTT.

J is TRBJ2-3 and V is TRBV10-3; D possibly corresponds to TRBD2 (5 bases). The V gene lost 10 bases and the J gene lost 2 bases, with 16 bases spanning the gap. The CDR3 extends over 14 amino acids. Germline loops: CDR1 ENHRY, CDR2 SYGVKD. In DNA, the CDR3 is TGTGCCACCCTGAGGAGCGGAAACACAGATACGCAGTATTTT. Its translation is CATLRSGNTDTQYF.

The rearrangement uses TRBV5-1 and TRBJ2-1; D is perhaps TRBD2 (6 bases). Germline values: CDR1 SGHRS, CDR2 YFSETQ. Trimming removed 4 bases from V and 1 base from J, with 21 bases in between. This CDR3 has 18 amino acids. The CDR3 spells CASSPWAGSGSSYNEQFF. DNA of the CDR3: TGCGCCAGCAGCCCCTGGGCGGGATCTGGAAGTTCCTACAATGAGCAGTTCTTC.

This sequence joins TRBV11-2 and TRBJ2-5; a possible D gene is TRBD1 (6 bases). V lost 1 base and J lost 5, with 14 bases in between. This CDR3 spans 15 amino acids. CDR1 and CDR2 from the germline V gene are SGHAT and FQNNGV. The CDR3 region has the DNA TGTGCCAGCAGCTTAGGGGACATTATTGGGGAGACCCAGTACTTC. Amino acids: CASSLGDIIGETQYF.

The CDR3 nucleotides read TGTGCCAGCAGCTCCCCAGGAGGGGAAAAACTGTTTTTT. This sequence encodes CASSSPGGEKLFF. The chain uses TRBV5-8 and TRBJ1-4; D is ambiguous. With 3 bases removed from V and 8 bases from J, the gap between germline ends came to 11 bases. This CDR3 region has 13 residues. Germline CDR1 reads SGHTS; CDR2 reads YDEGEE. The whole variable domain, remainder taken from reference TRBV5-8 and TRBJ1-4, is EAGVTQSPTHLIKTRGQQATLRCSPISGHTSVYWYQQALGLGLQFLLWYDEGEERNRGNFPPRFSGRQFPNYSSELNVNALELEDSALYLCASSSPGGEKLFFGSGTQLSVL.

The chain carries TRBV2 and TRBJ2-7; no reliable D call. The CDR3 is made up of 13 amino acids. Germline V gene sequence: CDR1 SNHLY, CDR2 FYNNEI. V was shortened by 3 bases and J by 3 bases, with 9 bases between the two germline ends. In DNA form, the CDR3 reads TGTGCCAGCAGTGAGACGGACGGCTACGAGCAGTACTTC. It translates to CASSETDGYEQYF.

V usage is TRBV9 and J usage is TRBJ1-3; tentatively, D is TRBD1 (5 bases). Trimming took off 4 bases at V and 0 bases at J, with 11 bases between the two ends. Germline-derived CDR1 and CDR2 are SGDLS and YYNGEE. The CDR3 is 15 amino acids. The CDR3: CASSPGADSGNTIYF. The CDR3 DNA is TGTGCCAGCAGCCCCGGGGCCGACTCTGGAAACACCATATATTTT.

This clone was seen a few times. This rearrangement joins TRBV5-1 to TRBJ2-2; D is perhaps TRBD1 (6 bases). This CDR3 contains 15 residues. Trimming shortened V by 5 bases and J by 0 bases, and 11 bases separated the two germline ends. Germline values: CDR1 SGHRS, CDR2 YFSETQ. CDR3 region: CASRPDSSNTGELFF. CDR3 DNA sequence: TGCGCCAGCAGACCGGACAGTTCGAACACCGGGGAGCTGTTTTTT.

The V and J genes are TRBV7-2 and TRBJ2-7, with 7 bases matching TRBD1. The germline V gene encodes CDR1 SGHTA and CDR2 FQGNSA. The CDR3 runs 14 residues. Unmatched junction bases numbered 3, after V lost 1 base and J lost 3 bases. The CDR3 here is CASSLGTGYYEQYF. In DNA, the CDR3 is TGTGCCAGCAGCTTAGGGACAGGATACTACGAGCAGTACTTC.

The CDR3 sequence: CASSPAQTGPNYGYTF. The CDR3 DNA reads TGTGCCAGCAGTCCGGCACAGACAGGGCCCAACTATGGCTACACCTTC. This sequence joins TRBV27 and TRBJ1-2; TRBD1 agrees at 7 bases. CDR3 length: 16 amino acids. J was trimmed by 2 bases and V by 5 bases; bases with no gene match: 11. Germline-derived CDR1 and CDR2 are MNHEY and SMNVEV (reference sequence).